These T cell receptor beta chains were read from a single sample in a study of early T cells in non-severe SARS-CoV-2 infection. One entry per CDR3 protein results from TCRdb running MiXCR on the 5' RACE reads. The sample carries around 21,000 distinct CDR3 sequences, less than 4.5% recorded once. What was sequenced was whole blood. The receptors originated from an adult who was a healthcare worker with PCR-confirmed SARS-CoV-2 infection or an uninfected control (not recorded which). The CDR3 runs from the conserved cysteine through the conserved F or W. Each record gives: V gene, D gene, J gene, clone size, CDR3 DNA, CDR3 protein. A D gene is named only where the DNA matches it firmly. Only part of the rows carry a size: once, few, many, or a class if the clone is expanded.

TRBV6-6	-	TRBJ1-2	many	TGTGCCAGCAGTTTGTCACGGCTATCTAACTATGGCTACACCTTC	CASSLSRLSNYGYTF
TRBV2	TRBD2	TRBJ2-3	-	TGTGCCAGAAGACTAGCTAGCACAGATACGCAGTATTTT	CARRLASTDTQYF
TRBV19	-	TRBJ1-5	many	TGTGCCAGTAGTATGTCAGTCTATAGCAATCAGCCCCAGCATTTT	CASSMSVYSNQPQHF
TRBV7-3	-	TRBJ1-2	few	TGTGCCAGCAGCTTAGGGTACGGAGGCTACACCTTC	CASSLGYGGYTF
TRBV20-1	-	TRBJ1-4	many	TGCAGTGCTGGAAGTTCCCTGGGTGAAAAACTGTTTTTT	CSAGSSLGEKLFF
TRBV7-2	TRBD2	TRBJ2-7	many	TGTGCCAGCAGCTTAGGGACTAGACTGTTCGAGCAGTACTTC	CASSLGTRLFEQYF
TRBV12-3/TRBV12-4	-	TRBJ2-2	many	TGTGCCAGCAGCCGGGGGACAGCACCGAACACCGGGGAGCTGTTTTTT	CASSRGTAPNTGELFF
TRBV7-9	-	TRBJ1-1	many	TGTGCCAGCAGCTTAGTAGGAATGTTAGTAGGTTACATGAACACTGAAGCTTTCTTT	CASSLVGMLVGYMNTEAFF
TRBV20-1	-	TRBJ2-3	many	TGCAGTGCTCCTGGGCTGGTCACAGATACGCAGTATTTT	CSAPGLVTDTQYF
TRBV29-1	-	TRBJ1-1	-	TGCAGCGTTGTGGAGCAGGGAAGCACTGAAGCTTTCTTT	CSVVEQGSTEAFF
TRBV4-2	TRBD1	TRBJ2-3	once	TGTGCCAGCAGCCAAACCCTAACCAGGGGGACGACGGCAGATACGCAGTATTTT	CASSQTLTRGTTADTQYF
TRBV20-1	-	TRBJ1-4	many	TGCAGTGCTCCCATTCCCCAACAGGGCGGAAAACTGTTTTTT	CSAPIPQQGGKLFF
TRBV20-1	TRBD1	TRBJ2-5	-	TGCAGTGCTAGAAGACAGGGGGAGACCCAGTACTTC	CSARRQGETQYF
TRBV6-2/TRBV6-3	-	TRBJ2-1	many	TGTGCCAGCAGTTACTGGGGACCGCGGACAATGGGGCAGTTCTTC	CASSYWGPRTMGQFF
TRBV7-2	-	TRBJ1-1	many	TGTGCCAGCAGCTTAAGGGGAGGGAAACGAGCTTTCTTT	CASSLRGGKRAFF
TRBV11-2	TRBD1	TRBJ2-7	medium-sized	TGTGCCAGCAGCTTAGCCGAGGGACAGGCCTACGAGCAGTACTTC	CASSLAEGQAYEQYF
TRBV12-3/TRBV12-4	-	TRBJ2-5	few	TGTGCCAGCAGCCGAACCAGGGTAGGAGAGACCCAGTACTTC	CASSRTRVGETQYF
TRBV29-1	-	TRBJ1-2	many	TGCAGCGTTGGAGGACGGGCGGCTAACTATGGCTACACCTTC	CSVGGRAANYGYTF